Listed below are T cell receptor beta chains from one sample, sequenced in a study of blood T cell repertoires in COVID-19. Sequenced by immunoSEQ multiplex PCR; TCRdb stores in-frame clones only, minus some. The sample yields 70,000 to 95,000 clones, more than 75% seen once. Source material: peripheral blood. The source of these receptors is a human donor in a cohort sampled during active COVID-19. Each CDR3 is given with its conserved first and last residue. D genes are given only for firm matches. The size of a clone is reported for some rows only, either as once, few or many, or as a class for expanded clones.

>-|TRBJ1-4|-|TRBV1
TGCACCAGCAGCCAGGGGAGGGTTGCAACTAATGAAAAACTGTTTTTT
CTSSQGRVATNEKLFF
>-|TRBJ1-1|-|TRBV24-1
TGTGCCACCAGTGACGCAGGGTTTGACACTGAAGCTTTCTTT
CATSDAGFDTEAFF
>-|TRBJ2-3|TRBD1|TRBV30
TGTGCCTGGAGTGTACAGGGGGCCAGGGGCACAGATACGCAGTATTTT
CAWSVQGARGTDTQYF
>once|TRBJ1-3|-|TRBV5-1
TGCGCCAGCAGCACAGACCTCTCTGGAAACACCATATATTTT
CASSTDLSGNTIYF
>once|TRBJ2-1|TRBD2|TRBV29-1
TGCAGCGTTGAAGATCGCGGGGGGGGGCGCAATGAGCAGTTCTTC
CSVEDRGGGRNEQFF
>-|TRBJ2-1|TRBD1|TRBV7-9
TGTGCCAGCAGCCCAAGACAGGGGGGTAATGAGCAGTTCTTC
CASSPRQGGNEQFF
>-|TRBJ1-1|-|TRBV4-2
TGTGCCAGCAGCCGCGGGCGGGGGGAATTGGCCACTGAAGCTTTCTTT
CASSRGRGELATEAFF
>few|TRBJ2-7|-|TRBV2
TGTGCCAGCAGAGTGGACAGTTACGAGCAGTACTTC
CASRVDSYEQYF
>-|TRBJ2-7|-|TRBV28
TGTGCCAGCATGAGGGGTATAGGGGGTGGCGAGCAGTACTTC
CASMRGIGGGEQYF
>few|TRBJ1-2|TRBD1|TRBV2
TGTGCCAGCAGTGAAACGAAACGACGGACAGGGAACTATGGCTACACCTTC
CASSETKRRTGNYGYTF
>-|TRBJ2-5|TRBD1|TRBV4-1
TGCGCCAGCAGCCTACAGGGGGCCGGGGAGACCCAGTACTTC
CASSLQGAGETQYF
>-|TRBJ2-7|TRBD1|TRBV7-6
TGTGCCAGCGGAAGGACAGGGGTCTACGAGCAGTACTTC
CASGRTGVYEQYF
>-|TRBJ2-5|TRBD2|TRBV27
TGTGCCAGCAGTTCTACATATAGCGGGAGTTCACCGGCCGGCCCAAAGAGGACCCAGTACTTC
CASSSTYSGSSPAGPKRTQYF
>-|TRBJ1-4|-|TRBV2
TGTGCCAGCAGGCTGACGGGGGCTAATGAAAAACTGTTTTTT
CASRLTGANEKLFF
>-|TRBJ1-2|TRBD1|TRBV28
TGTGCCAGCAGTAAGGGACAGAACTATGGCTACACCTTC
CASSKGQNYGYTF
>-|TRBJ1-3|TRBD1|TRBV5-1
TGCGCCAGCAGCTCTCGCAGGGGGCCTGGAAACACCATATATTTT
CASSSRRGPGNTIYF
>once|TRBJ2-5|TRBD2|TRBV2
TGTGCCAGCAGTGGTTGGACTAGCGGGGACTTACTGTACTTC
CASSGWTSGDLLYF
>-|TRBJ1-3|TRBD1|TRBV5-1
TGCGCCAGCAGCGTCGAGGTGACAGGGAGCTCTGGAAACACCATATATTTT
CASSVEVTGSSGNTIYF
>-|TRBJ1-2|TRBD1|TRBV27
TGTGCCAGCACGGGCAGGGGGATTGAGGGCTACACCTTC
CASTGRGIEGYTF
>-|TRBJ2-1|-|TRBV27
TGTGCCAGCACCAAGGGGAACAATGAGCAGTTCTTC
CASTKGNNEQFF
>-|TRBJ1-4|-|TRBV5-1
TGCGCCAGCAGCTTGCCCACCGGACAGAAAGCAGTAAAACTGTTTTTT
CASSLPTGQKAVKLFF
>-|TRBJ1-2|-|TRBV5-4
TGTGCCAGCAGCTGGGCCCCCGGACTGAGTAACTATGGCTACACCTTC
CASSWAPGLSNYGYTF
>once|TRBJ2-7|TRBD2|TRBV15
TGTGCCACCAGCAGGGGAGCGGGGGTAACCTACGAGCAGTACTTC
CATSRGAGVTYEQYF
>-|TRBJ2-5|-|TRBV18
TGTGCCAGCTCGCCTGACAGAAAAGAGACCCAGTACTTC
CASSPDRKETQYF
>-|TRBJ2-7|-|TRBV28
TGTGCCAGCAGTTTGGGTGGACAGTACTCCTACGAGCAGTACTTC
CASSLGGQYSYEQYF
>-|TRBJ2-7|-|TRBV20-1
TGCAGTGCTAGTTTGCAGGCCCACTACGAGCAGTACTTC
CSASLQAHYEQYF
>few|TRBJ1-5|TRBD1|TRBV2
TGTGCCAGCAGTAACCGACAGGGGCATCAGCCCCAGCATTTT
CASSNRQGHQPQHF
>-|TRBJ2-3|-|TRBV7-9
TGTGCCAGCAGGTCAGGGTTAGATACGCAGTATTTT
CASRSGLDTQYF
>-|TRBJ1-2|-|TRBV19
TGTGCCAGTAGTATAAGCGGTCCGAGTGTGCACTATGGCTACACCTTC
CASSISGPSVHYGYTF
>-|TRBJ2-5|TRBD2|TRBV19
TGTGCCAGTAGAACGACTAGCGGAGAGACCCAGTACTTC
CASRTTSGETQYF
>-|TRBJ2-1|-|TRBV29-1
TGCAGCGCCCTGGACTCCTACTCCTACAATGAGCAGTTCTTC
CSALDSYSYNEQFF
>once|TRBJ2-1|TRBD1|TRBV29-1
TGCAGCGTTGAAGAGGACAGGCCCTCCTACAATGAGCAGTTCTTC
CSVEEDRPSYNEQFF
>-|TRBJ1-5|-|TRBV19
TGTGCCAGTAGTCTGACGCGGAATCAGCCCCAGCATTTT
CASSLTRNQPQHF
>many|TRBJ2-7|-|TRBV19
TGTGCCAGTGGAATCCCGGGACCGCGGGGCGAGCAGTACTTC
CASGIPGPRGEQYF
>once|TRBJ1-4|TRBD1|TRBV5-1
TGCGCCAGCAGCTTGGGGGACAGGGAAGGTGAAAAACTGTTTTTT
CASSLGDREGEKLFF